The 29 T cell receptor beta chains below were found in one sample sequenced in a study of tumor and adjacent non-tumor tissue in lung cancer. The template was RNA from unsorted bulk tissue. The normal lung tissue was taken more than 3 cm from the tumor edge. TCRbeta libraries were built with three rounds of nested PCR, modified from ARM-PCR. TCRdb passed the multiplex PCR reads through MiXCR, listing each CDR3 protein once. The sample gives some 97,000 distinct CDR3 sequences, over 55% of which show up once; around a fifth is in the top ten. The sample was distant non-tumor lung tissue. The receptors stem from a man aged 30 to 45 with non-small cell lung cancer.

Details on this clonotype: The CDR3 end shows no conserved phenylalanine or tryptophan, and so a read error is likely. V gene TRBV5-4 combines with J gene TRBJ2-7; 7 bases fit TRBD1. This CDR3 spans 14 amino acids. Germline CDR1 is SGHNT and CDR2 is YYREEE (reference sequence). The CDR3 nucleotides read TGCGCCAGCAGCTTGGTCGGGACAGACTACGAGCAGTACCTC. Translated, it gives CASSLVGTDYEQYL.

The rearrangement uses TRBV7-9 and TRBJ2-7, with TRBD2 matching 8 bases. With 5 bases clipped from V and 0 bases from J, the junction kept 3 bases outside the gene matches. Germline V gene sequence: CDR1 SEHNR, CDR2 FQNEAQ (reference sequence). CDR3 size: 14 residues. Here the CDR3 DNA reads TGTGCCAGCAGCGAGAGCGGGAGCTCCTACGAGCAGTACTTC. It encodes CASSESGSSYEQYF.

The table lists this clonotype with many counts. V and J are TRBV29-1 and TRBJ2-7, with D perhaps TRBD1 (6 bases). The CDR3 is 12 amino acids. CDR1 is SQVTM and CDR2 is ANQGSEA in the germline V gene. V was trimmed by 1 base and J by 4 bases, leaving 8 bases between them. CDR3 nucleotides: TGCAGCGTTGAAGTGGGGGCATACGAGCAGTACTTC. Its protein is CSVEVGAYEQYF.

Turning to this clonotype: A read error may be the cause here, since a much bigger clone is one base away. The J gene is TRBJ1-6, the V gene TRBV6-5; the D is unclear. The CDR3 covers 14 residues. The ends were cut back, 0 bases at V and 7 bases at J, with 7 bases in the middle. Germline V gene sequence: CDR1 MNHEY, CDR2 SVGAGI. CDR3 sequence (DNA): TGTGCCAGCAGTTACTCAGGGAAAAATTCACCCCTCCACTTT. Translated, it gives CASSYSGKNSPLHF.

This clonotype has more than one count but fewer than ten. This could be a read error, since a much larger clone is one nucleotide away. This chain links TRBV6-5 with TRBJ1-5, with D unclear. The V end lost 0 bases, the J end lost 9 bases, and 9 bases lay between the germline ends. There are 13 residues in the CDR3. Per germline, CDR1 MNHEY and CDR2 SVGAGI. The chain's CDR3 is CASSYSALGPQHF. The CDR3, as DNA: TGTGCCAGCAGTTACTCGGCCCTCGGGCCCCAGCATTTT.

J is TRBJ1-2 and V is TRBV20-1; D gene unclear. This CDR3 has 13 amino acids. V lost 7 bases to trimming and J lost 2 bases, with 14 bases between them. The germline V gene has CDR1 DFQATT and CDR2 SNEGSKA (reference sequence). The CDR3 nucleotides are TGCAGTGGAATTTCCGGGAGCAACTATGGCTACACCTTC. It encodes CSGISGSNYGYTF.

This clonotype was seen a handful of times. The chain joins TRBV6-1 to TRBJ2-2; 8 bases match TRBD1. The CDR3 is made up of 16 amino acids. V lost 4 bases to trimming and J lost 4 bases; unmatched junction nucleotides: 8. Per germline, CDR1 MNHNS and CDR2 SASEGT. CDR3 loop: CASSVQGQVSTGELFF. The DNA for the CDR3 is TGTGCCAGCAGTGTACAGGGACAGGTCAGCACCGGGGAGCTGTTTTTT.

CDR3 sequence (DNA): TGTGCCATCAGTGCGAAAGGATACGAGCAGTACTTC. Its protein is CAISAKGYEQYF. The chain couples TRBV10-3 to TRBJ2-7; D remains unclear. Trimming cost V 4 bases and J 4 bases, with 8 bases left between them. Germline CDR1 and CDR2: ENHRY and SYGVKD. The CDR3 has 12 amino acids.

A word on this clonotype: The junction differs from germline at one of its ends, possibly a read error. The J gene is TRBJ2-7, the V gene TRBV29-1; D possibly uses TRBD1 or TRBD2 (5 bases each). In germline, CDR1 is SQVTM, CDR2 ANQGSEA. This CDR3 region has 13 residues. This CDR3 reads CSVADTPGHELYF. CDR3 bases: TGCAGCGTCGCAGACACTCCGGGGCACGAGCTGTACTTC.

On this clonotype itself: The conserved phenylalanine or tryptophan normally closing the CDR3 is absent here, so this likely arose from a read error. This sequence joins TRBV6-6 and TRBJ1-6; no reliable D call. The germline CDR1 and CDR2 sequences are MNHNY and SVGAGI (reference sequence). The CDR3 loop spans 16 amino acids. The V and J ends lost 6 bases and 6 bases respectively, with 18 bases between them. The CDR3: CASSSYPTECNSPLHS. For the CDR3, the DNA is TGTGCCAGCAGCAGCTACCCGACTGAGTGTAATTCACCCCTCCACTCT.

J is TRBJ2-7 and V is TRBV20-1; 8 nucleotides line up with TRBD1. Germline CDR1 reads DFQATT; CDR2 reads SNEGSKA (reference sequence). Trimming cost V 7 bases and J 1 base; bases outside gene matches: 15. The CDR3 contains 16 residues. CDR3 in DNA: TGCAGTGTTAGGGGGACAGGACCGACCAATTCCTACGAGCAGTACTTC. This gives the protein CSVRGTGPTNSYEQYF.

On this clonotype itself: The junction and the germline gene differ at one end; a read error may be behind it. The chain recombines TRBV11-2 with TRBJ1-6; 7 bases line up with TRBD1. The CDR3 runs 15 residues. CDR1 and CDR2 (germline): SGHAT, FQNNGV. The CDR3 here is CASSYLRGRNSPPHF. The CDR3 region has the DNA TGTGCCAGCAGCTACCTGAGGGGGCGCAATTCACCCCCCCACTTT.

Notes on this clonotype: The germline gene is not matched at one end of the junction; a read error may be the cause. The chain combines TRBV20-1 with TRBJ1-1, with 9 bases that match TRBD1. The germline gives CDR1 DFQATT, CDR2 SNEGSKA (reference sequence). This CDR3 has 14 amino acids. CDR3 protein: CGARTGTGITESFF. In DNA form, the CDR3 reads TGCGGTGCTAGAACCGGGACAGGGATCACTGAATCTTTCTTT.

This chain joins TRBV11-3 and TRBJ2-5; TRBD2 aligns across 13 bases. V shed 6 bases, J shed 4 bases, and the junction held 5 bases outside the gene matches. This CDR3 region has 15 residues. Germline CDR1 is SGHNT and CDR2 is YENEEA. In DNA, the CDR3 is TGTGCCAGCAGACGTGGACTAGCGGGAGCAGAGACCCAGTACTTC. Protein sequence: CASRRGLAGAETQYF.

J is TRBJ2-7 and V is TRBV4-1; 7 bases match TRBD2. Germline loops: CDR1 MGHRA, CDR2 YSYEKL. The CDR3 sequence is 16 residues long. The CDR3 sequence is CVSSQDETGGTYEQYF. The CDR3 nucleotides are TGCGTCAGTAGCCAAGATGAAACGGGAGGTACGTACGAGCAGTACTTC.

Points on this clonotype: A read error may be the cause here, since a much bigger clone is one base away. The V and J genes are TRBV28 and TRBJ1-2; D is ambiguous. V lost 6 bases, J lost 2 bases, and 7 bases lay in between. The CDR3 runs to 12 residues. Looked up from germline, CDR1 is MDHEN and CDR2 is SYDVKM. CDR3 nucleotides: TGTGCCAGCAGGCGACGGAACTATGGCTACACCTTC. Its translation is CASRRRNYGYTF.

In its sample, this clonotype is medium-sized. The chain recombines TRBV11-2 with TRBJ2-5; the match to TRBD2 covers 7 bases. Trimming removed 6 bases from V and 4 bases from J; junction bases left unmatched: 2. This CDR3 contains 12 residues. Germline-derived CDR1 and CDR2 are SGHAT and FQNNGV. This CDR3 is CASRGRGETQYF. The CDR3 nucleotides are TGTGCCAGCAGAGGGAGGGGAGAGACCCAGTACTTC.

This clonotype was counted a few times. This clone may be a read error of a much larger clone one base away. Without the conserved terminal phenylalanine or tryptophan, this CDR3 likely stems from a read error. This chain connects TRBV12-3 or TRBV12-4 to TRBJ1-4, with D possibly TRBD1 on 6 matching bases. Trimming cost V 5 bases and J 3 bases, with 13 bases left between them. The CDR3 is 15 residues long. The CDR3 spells CASSQQGRANEKLFL. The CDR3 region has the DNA TGTGCCAGCAGTCAACAGGGCAGAGCTAATGAAAAACTGTTTTTA.

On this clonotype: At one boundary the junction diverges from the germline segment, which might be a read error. This CDR3 reads CSANMSGKGTDTQYF. CDR3 DNA: TGCAGTGCTAACATGAGTGGGAAGGGTACAGATACGCAGTATTTC. The J gene is TRBJ2-3, the V gene TRBV20-1; D remains unclear. CDR1 DFQATT and CDR2 SNEGSKA come from the germline V gene (reference sequence). This CDR3 is 15 amino acids long.

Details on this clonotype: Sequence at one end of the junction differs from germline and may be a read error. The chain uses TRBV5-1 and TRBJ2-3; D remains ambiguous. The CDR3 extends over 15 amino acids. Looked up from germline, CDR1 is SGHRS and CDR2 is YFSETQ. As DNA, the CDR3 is TGCGCCAGCGGCTTGGCGACAAGCCCCACAGATACGCAGTATTTT. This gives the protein CASGLATSPTDTQYF. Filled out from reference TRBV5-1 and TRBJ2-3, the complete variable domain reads KAGVTQTPRYLIKTRGQQVTLSCSPISGHRSVSWYQQTPGQGLQFLFEYFSETQRNKGNFPGRFSGRQFSNSRSEMNVSTLELGDSALYLCASGLATSPTDTQYFGPGTRLTVL.

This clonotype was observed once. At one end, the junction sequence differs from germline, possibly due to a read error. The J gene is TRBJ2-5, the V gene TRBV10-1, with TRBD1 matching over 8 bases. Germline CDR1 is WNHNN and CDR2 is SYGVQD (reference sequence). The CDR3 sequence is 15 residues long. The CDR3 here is CARSDPGTGRETQYF. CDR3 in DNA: TGCGCCCGCAGTGACCCCGGGACAGGAAGAGAGACCCAGTACTTC.

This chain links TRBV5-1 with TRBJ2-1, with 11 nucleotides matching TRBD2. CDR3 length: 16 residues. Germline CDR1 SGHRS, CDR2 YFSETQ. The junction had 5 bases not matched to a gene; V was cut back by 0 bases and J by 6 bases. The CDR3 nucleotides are TGCGCCAGCAGCTTGGCGACTAGCGGGAAGGCCAATGAGCAGTTCTTC. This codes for CASSLATSGKANEQFF.

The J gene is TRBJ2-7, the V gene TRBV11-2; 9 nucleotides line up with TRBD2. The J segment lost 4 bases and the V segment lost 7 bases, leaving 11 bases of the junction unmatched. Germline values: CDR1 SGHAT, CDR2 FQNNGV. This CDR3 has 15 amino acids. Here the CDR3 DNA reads TGTGCCAGCAAGCCATGGAGCGGGAGGAATTACGAGCAGTACTTC. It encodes CASKPWSGRNYEQYF.

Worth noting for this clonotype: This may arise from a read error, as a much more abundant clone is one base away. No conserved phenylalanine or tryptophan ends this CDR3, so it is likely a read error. The CDR3 DNA reads as TGCAGTGCTAGTCACCTAGAGCAGTTCTTG. This gives the protein CSASHLEQFL. V usage is TRBV20-1 and J usage is TRBJ2-1, with D unclear. The V end lost 3 bases, the J end lost 10 bases, and 7 bases lay between the germline ends. The CDR3 runs to 10 residues. Germline CDR1 and CDR2: DFQATT and SNEGSKA (reference sequence).

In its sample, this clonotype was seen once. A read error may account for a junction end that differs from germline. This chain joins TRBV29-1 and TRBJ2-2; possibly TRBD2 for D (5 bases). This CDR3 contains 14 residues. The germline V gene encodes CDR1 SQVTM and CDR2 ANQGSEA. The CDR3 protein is CSVERGSNTGELCF. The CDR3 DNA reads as TGCAGCGTTGAACGGGGATCGAACACCGGGGAGCTGTGTTTT.

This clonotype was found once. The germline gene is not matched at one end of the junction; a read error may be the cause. CDR3 loop: CACSLGDYQETQYF. In nucleotides, the CDR3 is TGTGCCTGCAGCTTAGGGGACTACCAAGAGACCCAGTACTTC. The rearrangement links TRBV7-2 to TRBJ2-5; D perhaps matches TRBD2 (6 bases). Germline V gene sequence: CDR1 SGHTA, CDR2 FQGNSA. The CDR3 loop spans 14 amino acids.

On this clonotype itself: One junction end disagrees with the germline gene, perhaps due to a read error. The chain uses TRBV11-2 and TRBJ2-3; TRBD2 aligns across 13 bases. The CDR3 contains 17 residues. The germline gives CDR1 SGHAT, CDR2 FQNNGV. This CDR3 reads CVSSFSLAGGSTDMQYF. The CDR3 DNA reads TGTGTCAGCAGCTTCTCACTAGCGGGGGGGAGCACAGATATGCAGTATTTT. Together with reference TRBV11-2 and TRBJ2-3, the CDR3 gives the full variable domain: EAGVAQSPRYKIIEKRQSVAFWCNPISGHATLYWYQQILGQGPKLLIQFQNNGVVDDSQLPKDRFSAERLKGVDSTLKIQPAKLEDSAVYLCVSSFSLAGGSTDMQYFGPGTRLTVL.

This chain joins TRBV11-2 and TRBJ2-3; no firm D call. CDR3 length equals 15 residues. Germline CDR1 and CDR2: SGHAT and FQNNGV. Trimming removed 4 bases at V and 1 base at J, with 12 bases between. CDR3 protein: CASSSRVRRTDTQYF. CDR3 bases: TGTGCCAGCAGCTCACGAGTACGTCGCACAGATACGCAGTATTTT.

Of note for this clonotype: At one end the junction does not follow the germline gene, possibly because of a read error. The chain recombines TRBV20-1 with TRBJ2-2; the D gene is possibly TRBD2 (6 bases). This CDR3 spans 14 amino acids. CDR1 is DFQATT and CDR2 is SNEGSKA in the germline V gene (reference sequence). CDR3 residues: CSAALEGAGGDLFF. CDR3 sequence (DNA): TGCAGTGCCGCCCTCGAAGGGGCAGGCGGGGATCTGTTTTTT.